Sequencing of this T cell receptor (beta chain) was carried out in a study of CD8 T cells in Susac syndrome. In germline, CDR1 is MNHEY, CDR2 SMNVEV (reference sequence). Trimming cost V 3 bases and J 8 bases, with 13 bases left between them. This CDR3 has 13 amino acids. An input of 0.5 to 1 ug of RNA was subjected to reverse transcription using random hexamers. Using its own MiXCR run on the immunoSEQ multiplex PCR reads, TCRdb lists one record per CDR3 protein. The data show some 200,000 distinct CDR3 sequences, 90% to 95% seen once. FACS was used to enrich TEMRA cells, whereas the CD8+ and CD4+ T cells were obtained by negative isolation.

The origin of this receptor is a human donor with multiple sclerosis. The sequencing sample was made of CD4+ T cells from PBMCs. The chain has TRBV27 and TRBJ1-2; D gene ambiguous. The chain's CDR3 is CASSFGLHEGYTF. The CDR3, as DNA: TGTGCCAGCAGTTTTGGACTCCACGAGGGCTACACCTTC.